The rows below give T cell receptor beta chains drawn from one sample of a study of T cells in Graves' hyperthyroidism and ophthalmopathy. TCRdb re-called the multiplex PCR reads through MiXCR, storing one row per CDR3 protein. The sample has hundreds of thousands of distinct CDR3 sequences, roughly 13% seen once. Sequenced input: blood. The receptors were sampled from a young woman with Graves' hyperthyroidism. CDR3s include the opening cysteine and the closing phenylalanine or tryptophan. D genes are given only for firm matches. Only some rows state a clone size, as once, few, many or a class for expanded clones.

clone size,V gene,D gene,J gene,CDR3 DNA,CDR3 protein
many,TRBV30,-,TRBJ1-5,TGTGCCTGGGTCCCGCAGGGCGATAGCAATCAGCCCCAGCATTTT,CAWVPQGDSNQPQHF
many,TRBV20-1,TRBD2,TRBJ2-3,TGCAGTGCTGGCGTACTAGCGGGACTCGCAGATACGCAGTATTTT,CSAGVLAGLADTQYF
-,TRBV24-1,TRBD1,TRBJ1-4,TGTGCCACCAGTGCCCCTCCGGGACAGGGCGAAGAAAAACTGTTTTTT,CATSAPPGQGEEKLFF
-,TRBV4-2,TRBD2,TRBJ2-7,TGTGCCAGCAGCCAAGAGACTAGCGGGAGTCACGAGCAGTACTTC,CASSQETSGSHEQYF
many,TRBV11-2,-,TRBJ2-1,TGTGCCAGCAGACGAAGCAGCGACAAGACCTTCGGCACCTACAATGAGCAGTTCTTC,CASRRSSDKTFGTYNEQFF
once,TRBV20-1,-,TRBJ1-2,TGCAGTGCGTATTTACAGGTTGCCGGCTGGGGCTACACCTTC,CSAYLQVAGWGYTF
-,TRBV5-4,-,TRBJ1-4,TGTGCCAGCAGCTTCAATGGAAATGAAAAACTGTTTTTT,CASSFNGNEKLFF
-,TRBV15,-,TRBJ2-3,TGTGCCCCCGGACCCGATGGGGGGTTTTTAGATACGCAGTATTTT,CAPGPDGGFLDTQYF
many,TRBV12-3/TRBV12-4,-,TRBJ2-7,TGTGCCAGCAAGGACGGGCGCTACGAGCAGTACTTC,CASKDGRYEQYF
many,TRBV12-3/TRBV12-4,-,TRBJ1-6,TGTGCCAGCAGTTCGACAGGTGGCCAGGGCAAGGGGCCGGTGGGGTATAATTCACCCCTCCACTTT,CASSSTGGQGKGPVGYNSPLHF
-,TRBV3-1,-,TRBJ2-5,TGTGCCAGCAGCCAATGGGGGGACCAAGAGACCCAGTACTTC,CASSQWGDQETQYF
many,TRBV7-9,TRBD1,TRBJ2-3,TGTGCCAGCAGCGCACCGGGACAGGGGGCTTCAGATACGCAGTATTTT,CASSAPGQGASDTQYF
many,TRBV12-3/TRBV12-4,-,TRBJ2-7,TGTGCCAGCAGTTTCGGTGGCGAGCTATACGAGCAGTACTTC,CASSFGGELYEQYF
many,TRBV12-3/TRBV12-4,TRBD1,TRBJ2-7,TGTGCCAGCAGCCCGGGACAGGGCCTCGAGCAGTACTTC,CASSPGQGLEQYF
many,TRBV5-8,-,TRBJ2-1,TGTGCCAGCAGCCACCGGGCAAACAATGAGCAGTTCTTC,CASSHRANNEQFF
-,TRBV20-1,-,TRBJ1-6,TGCAGTTCCTATCTGGCGAATTCACCCCTCCACTTT,CSSYLANSPLHF
-,TRBV29-1,-,TRBJ2-7,TGCAGCGTTGAGTTCCTTAGGGAGCAGTACTTC,CSVEFLREQYF
many,TRBV27,-,TRBJ2-7,TGTGCCAGCAGTTTATGGAATGAGGTAGCTCACGAGCAGTACTTC,CASSLWNEVAHEQYF
-,TRBV7-9,TRBD2,TRBJ2-3,TGTGCCAGCAGCTTAGGGACTAGCGGGATCCTTCAAGCAAGCACAGATACGCAGTATTTT,CASSLGTSGILQASTDTQYF
many,TRBV2,TRBD1,TRBJ1-2,TGTGCCAGCGAAGGACAGGGTGAGAATGGCTACACCTTC,CASEGQGENGYTF
few,TRBV27,-,TRBJ2-3,TGTGCCAGCAACTACCCAGGGGATACGCAGTATTTT,CASNYPGDTQYF
few,TRBV3-1,TRBD2,TRBJ2-1,TGTGCCAGCAGCCAAGGGCTAGCGGGAGTGAGCTCCTACAATGAGCAGTTCTTC,CASSQGLAGVSSYNEQFF
few,TRBV18,TRBD1,TRBJ2-7,TGTGCCAGCTCGGAAACCGGGACAGGGAACTACGAGCAGTACTTC,CASSETGTGNYEQYF
many,TRBV3-1,TRBD2,TRBJ2-7,TGTGCCAGCAGCCCCGACCTAGCGGGAGATTGCGAGCAGTACTTC,CASSPDLAGDCEQYF
few,TRBV20-1,TRBD2,TRBJ2-7,TGCAGTGCTACGGGACTAGCGGGTGCCGATTACGAGCAGTACTTC,CSATGLAGADYEQYF
few,TRBV7-6,TRBD2,TRBJ2-7,TGTGCCAGCAGCACCCTAGCGGGCACGAGGTCCTACGAGCAGTACTTC,CASSTLAGTRSYEQYF
-,TRBV6-2/TRBV6-3,-,TRBJ1-1,TGTGCCAGCAGTTACCCGAAGGGACGGTGGGACACTGAAGCTTTCTTT,CASSYPKGRWDTEAFF
many,TRBV11-1,TRBD2,TRBJ2-5,TGTGCCAGCCAAGCCCTAGCGGGAGCGGAAGAGACCCAGTACTTC,CASQALAGAEETQYF
many,TRBV7-2,-,TRBJ1-2,TGTGCCAGCAGCTTAGTACGGACTGCTAACTATGGCTACACCTTC,CASSLVRTANYGYTF
-,TRBV3-1,-,TRBJ2-1,TGTGCCAGCAGCCAAGCTCGCGCGGTGGGCAATGAGCAGTTCTTC,CASSQARAVGNEQFF
-,TRBV11-2,TRBD1,TRBJ1-2,TGTGCCAGCAGCTTAGCTCGTCGGACAGGGGCCCGAACATTTGATGGCTACACCTTC,CASSLARRTGARTFDGYTF
-,TRBV7-2,-,TRBJ2-2,TGTGCCAGCAGCCCGGTAGAGGGGGAGCTGTTTTTT,CASSPVEGELFF
-,TRBV5-1,-,TRBJ2-3,TGCGCCAGCAGCTTGAGGGGGGGGACGACAGGGCCGGTCCTTCGCACAGATACGCAGTATTTT,CASSLRGGTTGPVLRTDTQYF
few,TRBV28,TRBD2,TRBJ2-3,TGTGCCAGCGGTTCCGGGAGCGGGAGGAGGGCAGATACGCAGTATTTT,CASGSGSGRRADTQYF
-,TRBV27,TRBD1,TRBJ2-2,TGTGCCAGCAGTCAGGGGGTATATATGATCGGGGAGCTGTTTTTT,CASSQGVYMIGELFF